This T cell receptor beta chain was recovered during a study of identical twins. This clonotype was detected only a few times. After removal of 5 bases from V and 5 bases from J, the junction contained 3 bases not matched to a gene. Germline V gives CDR1 KGHSH, CDR2 LQKENI. CDR3 length equals 12 residues. TCRdb used MiXCR to reprocess the 5' RACE reads, holding one entry per CDR3 protein. The sample shows some 500,000 distinct CDR3 sequences, 12% to 15% of them seen only once. These same records also appear under a second study, on yellow fever vaccine responses in identical twins.

This receptor was taken from a woman in her late teens or twenties in good health. The sequencing input was CD4+ T cells sorted from blood. V usage is TRBV18 and J usage is TRBJ2-7; 7 positions agree with TRBD1. The CDR3 DNA reads as TGTGCCAGCTCAGCTGGACAGGACGAGCAGTACTTC. Amino acid sequence: CASSAGQDEQYF. Full variable domain (remainder filled in from reference TRBV18 and TRBJ2-7): NAGVMQNPRHLVRRRGQEARLRCSPMKGHSHVYWYRQLPEEGLKFMVYLQKENIIDESGMPKERFSAEFPKEGPSILRIQQVVRGDSAAYFCASSAGQDEQYFGPGTRLTVT.